The TCR beta chain under discussion was sequenced for a study of technical replicates of blood from a few donors. This table comes from immunoSEQ multiplex PCR, and its TCRdb copy is limited to in-frame clones, with some not included. The repertoire holds tens of thousands of clones, with roughly 90% as singletons. This CDR3 contains 14 residues. The V and J genes are TRBV21-1 and TRBJ1-3. TRBV21-1 is a pseudogene locus. Sequencing was carried out using PBMCs. The TCR was taken from a human donor in good health. Some clones in this sample may be carry-over from other donors' samples. DNA of the CDR3: TGTGCCAGCAGCAAAGAGTCCCTACGAAACACCATATATTTT. Its translation is CASSKESLRNTIYF.